The sequence of this T cell receptor (beta chain) was determined in a study of blood T cell repertoires in COVID-19. Deletions cut 7 bases from V and 2 bases from J, with 7 bases between. Germline assignment: CDR1 MGHDK and CDR2 SYGVNS. CDR3 size: 12 residues. Assay used: immunoSEQ multiplex PCR; TCRdb lists only in-frame clones, some missing. The sample carries a few hundred thousand clones, 92% recorded once. The sequence derives from a woman aged 25-40 years who had recovered from COVID-19. Sequences were obtained from PBMCs or T cells enriched from blood (not recorded which). V gene TRBV25-1 combines with J gene TRBJ2-3, with D unclear. The CDR3 here is CASKLPTDTQYF. CDR3 in DNA: TGTGCCAGCAAGCTACCCACAGATACGCAGTATTTT.